The rows below give T cell receptor beta chains drawn from one sample of a study of blood T cell repertoires in COVID-19. The table came from immunoSEQ multiplex PCR; TCRdb's copy has only in-frame clones and leaves some out. Of over 150,000 clones in the sample, 82% were seen once. Material: peripheral blood. The receptors were sampled from a woman at least 80 years old with active or convalescent COVID-19. CDR3s include the opening cysteine and the closing phenylalanine or tryptophan. A D gene is named only where the DNA matches it firmly. Clone size appears in some rows only: once, few, many, or a class for an expanded clone.

TRBV6-6	NA	NA	TRBJ2-7	TGTGCCAGCACCACGCAGGGTTACGAGCAGTACTTC	CASTTQGYEQYF
TRBV4-2	NA	NA	TRBJ2-7	TGTGCCAGCAGCCAAGACAACTACGAGCAGTACTTC	CASSQDNYEQYF
TRBV4-1	NA	TRBD1	TRBJ1-2	TGCGCCAGCAGCCCCGGGACAGGAACAAATGGCTACACCTTC	CASSPGTGTNGYTF
TRBV19	NA	NA	TRBJ1-2	TGTGCCAGTAGTTATGACACTAACTATGGCTACACCTTC	CASSYDTNYGYTF
TRBV19	NA	NA	TRBJ1-5	TGTGCCAGTAGTCCTGAGGGCAGAATCAGCAATCAGCCCCAGCATTTT	CASSPEGRISNQPQHF
TRBV15	NA	NA	TRBJ1-2	TGTGCCACCGCGCAGGATTTCTATGGCTACACCTTC	CATAQDFYGYTF
TRBV9	NA	TRBD2	TRBJ2-1	TGTGCCAGCAGCGTATCAGCGGGAGACGGGGACAATGAGCAGTTCTTC	CASSVSAGDGDNEQFF
TRBV28	NA	NA	TRBJ1-1	TGTGCCAGCACCCACGGGGTAGACACTGAAGCTTTCTTT	CASTHGVDTEAFF
TRBV19	NA	TRBD1	TRBJ2-3	TGTGCCAGTAGTATTTCTCCAGGGGGCGAGACAGATACGCAGTATTTT	CASSISPGGETDTQYF
TRBV9	once	NA	TRBJ1-2	TGTGCCAGCAGCGTAGCGGAGGGTGGGGTTTATGGCTACACCTTC	CASSVAEGGVYGYTF
TRBV6-5	NA	TRBD1	TRBJ1-6	TGTGCCAGCAGTCAGGACAGGGGGGTTCCCCTCCACTTT	CASSQDRGVPLHF
TRBV5-1	many	NA	TRBJ2-1	TGCGCCAGCAGCGAGCCCGGACTACCAGAGCAGTTCTTC	CASSEPGLPEQFF
TRBV2	NA	NA	TRBJ1-2	TGTGCCAGCGGGGGACTTAACTATGGCTACACCTTC	CASGGLNYGYTF
TRBV20-1	NA	NA	TRBJ2-7	TGCAGTGCGGGGAGGATCTACGAGCAGTACTTC	CSAGRIYEQYF
TRBV12-3/TRBV12-4	NA	TRBD1	TRBJ2-5	TGTGCCAGCAGTTTTCAGGGGGCGACCCAGTACTTC	CASSFQGATQYF
TRBV23-1	NA	NA	TRBJ1-1	TGCGCCAGCACTCCGGAGGGGAAGATGAACACTGAAGCTTTCTTT	CASTPEGKMNTEAFF
TRBV5-1	NA	TRBD1	TRBJ2-3	TGCGCCAGCAGCCCGGGACAGGGAACAGATACGCAGTATTTT	CASSPGQGTDTQYF
TRBV18	NA	TRBD2	TRBJ2-7	TGTGCCAGCTCCTTGACACCCATATTAGCGGGACCCTACGAGCAGTACTTC	CASSLTPILAGPYEQYF
TRBV5-1	NA	NA	TRBJ2-5	TGCGCCAGCAGCTTGGGGTCGGGGGAGACCCAGTACTTC	CASSLGSGETQYF
TRBV5-1	NA	NA	TRBJ2-1	TGCGCCAGCAGCTTGGGGCCAGGGGTCCGCAATGAGCAGTTCTTC	CASSLGPGVRNEQFF
TRBV27	NA	TRBD1	TRBJ2-7	TGTGCCAGCAGTCTATTCCTGACAGGGGAGCAGTACTTC	CASSLFLTGEQYF
TRBV5-1	NA	NA	TRBJ2-3	TGCGCCAGCAGCTCCGGGATCTACACAGATACGCAGTATTTT	CASSSGIYTDTQYF
TRBV5-1	NA	NA	TRBJ1-2	TGCGCCAGCAGCTTGTATAGGACAAACTATGGCTACACCTTC	CASSLYRTNYGYTF
TRBV10-3	NA	NA	TRBJ1-2	TGTGCCATCAGTGAAACCCAGTCCGCCGAGGTTGTGGTGCTTTTCACCTTC	CAISETQSAEVVVLFTF
TRBV3-1/TRBV3-2	once	NA	TRBJ2-7	TGTGCCAGCAGCCAAGATGTGTTACGGGAGCAGTACTTC	CASSQDVLREQYF
TRBV19	NA	NA	TRBJ2-7	TGTGCCAGTAGTACCGGAGGAGTGTTGAACGAGCAGTACTTC	CASSTGGVLNEQYF
TRBV18	few	TRBD2	TRBJ2-5	TGTGCCAGCTCGCTTCCGGGACTAGCGGGGCAAGAGACCCAGTACTTC	CASSLPGLAGQETQYF
TRBV29-1	NA	NA	TRBJ2-7	TGCAGCGTGGCCGGGACTCCCTCCTACGAGCAGTACTTC	CSVAGTPSYEQYF
TRBV5-1	NA	NA	TRBJ2-7	TGCGCCAGCAGCTTGGGGGCGATGGCGGGCGATTCCTACGAGCAGTACTTC	CASSLGAMAGDSYEQYF
TRBV11-3	NA	TRBD1	TRBJ2-7	TGTGCCAGCAGCTACGCTCCGGGACAGGGGGGCTACGAGCAGTACTTC	CASSYAPGQGGYEQYF
TRBV5-4	NA	NA	TRBJ1-2	TGTGCCAGCAGCTTGGTGTGGGGTCGGGATAACTATGGCTACACCTTC	CASSLVWGRDNYGYTF
TRBV9	NA	NA	TRBJ1-2	TGTGCCAGCAGACAGGGCCCCTATGGCTACACCTTC	CASRQGPYGYTF
TRBV7-6	NA	NA	TRBJ2-2	TGTGCCAGCAGCTTAACGTGGCGGGATCAACCAAGATACACCGGGGAGCTGTTTTTT	CASSLTWRDQPRYTGELFF
TRBV19	NA	NA	TRBJ1-1	TGTGCCAGTAGGAGTATCGCTGAAGCTTTCTTT	CASRSIAEAFF
TRBV19	NA	NA	TRBJ1-1	TGTGCCAGTAGGATTATACTAGGGAACACTGAAGCTTTCTTT	CASRIILGNTEAFF
TRBV5-1	few	NA	TRBJ1-2	TGCGCCAGCAGCGAAAAACAGGGATTGGGCTACACCTTC	CASSEKQGLGYTF
TRBV19	once	TRBD1	TRBJ1-5	TGTGCCAGTAGTTCCCGAGGGACAGGGGGTTCGGGCAATCAGCCCCAGCATTTT	CASSSRGTGGSGNQPQHF
TRBV5-6	NA	TRBD2	TRBJ2-1	TGTGCCAGCAGCTCGTCGGGACTAGCAGACTACAATGAGCAGTTCTTC	CASSSSGLADYNEQFF
TRBV7-6	NA	TRBD1	TRBJ1-6	TGTGCCAGCAGCTCCGACAGGGTGGTCAATTCACCCCTCCACTTT	CASSSDRVVNSPLHF
TRBV2	NA	TRBD2	TRBJ2-3	TGTGCCAGCAGTCAGGTCAGCGGGAGAGTTGGAGATACAGATACGCAGTATTTT	CASSQVSGRVGDTDTQYF